The 15 T cell receptor beta chains given below trace back to one sample, sequenced in a study of Tregs in tolerant kidney transplant recipients. Some clones are missing from TCRdb's copy, which holds only in-frame ones; the method was immunoSEQ multiplex PCR. The sample table includes more than 45,000 clones. Sample: CD4+ T cells from blood, taken before the transplant. These receptors were collected from a human donor who received a combined kidney and bone marrow transplant.

Of note for this clone: The read halts 3 residues ahead of the CDR3 end, with the missing end drawn from the germline J gene. The rearrangement joins TRBV10-1 to TRBJ2-1; D is possibly TRBD2 (5 bases). The CDR3 runs to 16 residues. Germline assignment: CDR1 WNHNN and CDR2 SYGVQD (reference sequence). The V gene lost 0 bases and the J gene lost 2 bases, with 11 bases spanning the gap. The sequenced CDR3 bases are TGCGCCAGCAGTGAGTCTATCGGGGAAACCTACAATGAG. As protein: CASSESIGETYNE. In full, the CDR3 reads CASSESIGETYNEQFF.

For this clone: The read finishes 3 residues shy of the CDR3 end, and the germline J gene is used to complete it. The chain combines TRBV19 with TRBJ1-5; D unclear. The germline gives CDR1 LNHDA, CDR2 SQIVND (reference sequence). The CDR3 spans 12 residues. V was shortened by 1 base and J by 9 bases, with 7 bases between the two germline ends. This chain's CDR3 is CASSIASGPQHF. The CDR3 DNA, read in part, is TGTGCCAGTAGTATAGCCTCAGGGCCC.

Remarks on this clone: The observed sequence ends 3 residues before the CDR3 terminus, with the missing tail filled in from the germline J gene. The chain couples TRBV29-1 to TRBJ2-3, with 8 bases lining up with TRBD2. This CDR3 comprises 19 residues. Germline values: CDR1 SQVTM, CDR2 ANQGSEA. The V and J ends lost 1 base and 3 bases, in that order; junction bases with no gene match: 18. The part of the CDR3 DNA that was read is TGCAGCGTTGAAGTGGTGACGGGCGGGAGGATTGGGATGACAGATACG. Translated: CSVEVVTGGRIGMTDT. The CDR3 as a whole reads CSVEVVTGGRIGMTDTQYF.

As to this clone: The read ends 3 residues early relative to the CDR3; the germline J gene fills the gap. The rearrangement uses TRBV28 and TRBJ2-4; a possible D gene is TRBD1 (6 bases). The CDR3 covers 12 residues. The germline gives CDR1 MDHEN, CDR2 SYDVKM. Here the CDR3 reads CASSPRGRVQYF. Incomplete CDR3 DNA: TGTGCCAGCTCTCCCAGGGGCAGGGTT. Full variable domain (missing parts from reference TRBV28 and TRBJ2-4): DVKVTQSSRYLVKRTGEKVFLECVQDMDHENMFWYRQDPGLGLRLIYFSYDVKMKEKGDIPEGYSVSREKKERFSLILESASTNQTSMYLCASSPRGRVQYFGAGTRLSVL.

As regards this clone: The sequenced fragment ends 3 residues before the CDR3 boundary, so the rest is inferred from the germline J gene. The rearrangement links TRBV5-6 to TRBJ1-2, with 8 bases aligning to TRBD1. The length of the CDR3 is 15 residues. Germline V CDR1 and CDR2: SGHDT, YYEEEE. The V gene end was trimmed by 3 bases and the J gene end by 5 bases; junction bases not matched to a gene: 9. The CDR3 protein is CASSSGQGGYYGYTF. The sequenced part of the CDR3 DNA is TGTGCCAGCAGCTCTGGACAGGGAGGATATTATGGC.

Points on this clone: Sequencing ends 3 residues short of the CDR3 end; the germline J gene provides the rest. The chain joins TRBV5-1 to TRBJ2-6, with D perhaps assigned TRBD1 or TRBD2 (5 bases each). The germline V and J ends were trimmed by 0 bases and 1 base, with 23 bases remaining between them. The CDR3 runs 21 residues. Germline V gene data show CDR1 as SGHRS and CDR2 as YFSETQ. CDR3 DNA (partial): TGCGCCAGCAGCTTGGGATTGAGACACCCTGAGGGGCTATCTGGGGCCAACGTC. Residues: CASSLGLRHPEGLSGANV. The CDR3 as a whole reads CASSLGLRHPEGLSGANVLTF.

Concerning this clone: The read ends 3 residues shy of where the CDR3 ends; the end is completed using the germline J gene. The rearrangement links TRBV29-1 to TRBJ2-7; TRBD1 matches at 8 bases. The V gene end was trimmed by 1 base and the J gene end by 3 bases; junction bases not matched to a gene: 8. From germline, CDR1 is SQVTM and CDR2 ANQGSEA. This CDR3 is built from 15 residues. The covered CDR3 bases are TGCAGCGTTGAAGGAGGGACAGGAGGACTCTACGAG. It translates to CSVEGGTGGLYE. The CDR3, in full, reads CSVEGGTGGLYEQYF.

Regarding this clone: From the germline J gene comes the end of the CDR3, since the read stops 3 residues before it. The gene calls are TRBV7-9 and TRBJ2-3; 7 bases align to TRBD2. CDR3 length equals 13 residues. V shed 5 bases and J 3 bases; nucleotides not matched to a gene: 2. Germline assignment: CDR1 SEHNR and CDR2 FQNEAQ (reference sequence). Here the CDR3 reads CASSAGVTDTQYF. Partial CDR3 DNA: TGTGCCAGCAGCGCGGGAGTGACAGATACG.

Turning to this clone: The CDR3 end is not reached by the read, which stops 3 residues before it; the germline J gene fills it in. This chain connects TRBV5-4 to TRBJ2-1, with 9 bases aligning to TRBD2. The V gene end was trimmed by 4 bases and the J gene end by 5 bases; junction bases not matched to a gene: 4. The V gene's germline CDR1 is SGHNT and CDR2 YYREEE (reference sequence). This CDR3 contains 14 residues. Here the CDR3 reads CASSRTSADNEQFF. The DNA read from the CDR3 is TGTGCCAGCAGCCGGACTAGCGCCGACAATGAG.

To note about this clone: The read ends 3 residues early relative to the CDR3; the germline J gene fills the gap. The rearrangement joins TRBV5-1 to TRBJ1-2; D unclear. CDR3 length equals 13 residues. V lost 1 base and J lost 2, with 6 bases in between. Germline V gene sequence: CDR1 SGHRS, CDR2 YFSETQ. This CDR3 is CASSLTENYGYTF. Incomplete CDR3 DNA: TGCGCCAGCAGCTTGACAGAGAACTATGGC.

A word on this clone: The read comes to an end 3 residues before the CDR3 does, leaving the germline J gene to fill in the end. The genes are TRBV23-1 and TRBJ2-5, with 7 bases lining up with TRBD1. TRBV23-1 is identified as an open reading frame with a role that is uncertain. The CDR3 is made up of 15 amino acids. V gave up 4 bases and J gave up 5 bases; unmatched junction bases: 10. The CDR3 is CASSPPDRARETQYF. Partial CDR3 DNA: TGCGCCAGCAGTCCCCCCGACAGGGCTAGGGAGACC.

Of note for this clone: The read gets to within 3 residues of the CDR3 end, and the germline J gene fills in the rest. The chain has TRBV29-1 and TRBJ2-6; 9 bases map to TRBD1. Germline V gene lookup returns CDR1 SQVTM and CDR2 ANQGSEA. The CDR3 is made up of 18 amino acids. The J segment lost 0 bases and the V segment lost 3 bases, leaving 9 bases of the junction unmatched. The covered CDR3 bases are TGCAGCGTTGATTCCGGGACAGGGTTCCTCTCTGGGGCCAACGTC. Protein: CSVDSGTGFLSGANV. The whole CDR3 sequence reads CSVDSGTGFLSGANVLTF.

A remark on this clone: The CDR3 end falls 3 residues outside the read, so it is completed with the germline J gene. The V call is TRBV4-1, the J call TRBJ2-1; TRBD2 matches at 13 bases. This CDR3 region has 16 residues. V lost 2 bases to trimming and J lost 6 bases; unmatched junction nucleotides: 4. Germline assignment: CDR1 MGHRA and CDR2 YSYEKL. CDR3 amino acids: CASSQKLAGGSNEQFF. CDR3 bases read: TGCGCCAGCAGCCAAAAACTAGCGGGAGGGAGCAATGAG.

As to this clone: The read halts 3 residues ahead of the CDR3 end, with the missing end drawn from the germline J gene. This rearrangement joins TRBV4-2 to TRBJ2-2, with TRBD2 matching 12 bases. The CDR3 spans 17 residues. V was clipped by 4 bases and J by 2 bases; unmatched bases: 5. CDR1 and CDR2 from the germline V gene are LGHNA and YNFKEQ. CDR3 bases read: TGTGCCAGCAGCCCCGGACTAGCGGGAACAAACACCGGGGAG. It encodes CASSPGLAGTNTGE. Given in full, the CDR3 is CASSPGLAGTNTGELFF.

For this clone: The sequence runs out 3 residues before the end of the CDR3; the remainder is reconstructed from the germline J gene. This chain connects TRBV6-1 to TRBJ2-2, with 14 bases identical to TRBD2. The CDR3 extends over 15 amino acids. After removal of 4 bases from V and 8 bases from J, the junction contained 3 bases not matched to a gene. Germline V gives CDR1 MNHNS, CDR2 SASEGT. CDR3: CASSVTSGGGGELFF. CDR3 DNA (partial): TGTGCCAGCAGTGTGACTAGCGGGGGGGGAGGGGAG.